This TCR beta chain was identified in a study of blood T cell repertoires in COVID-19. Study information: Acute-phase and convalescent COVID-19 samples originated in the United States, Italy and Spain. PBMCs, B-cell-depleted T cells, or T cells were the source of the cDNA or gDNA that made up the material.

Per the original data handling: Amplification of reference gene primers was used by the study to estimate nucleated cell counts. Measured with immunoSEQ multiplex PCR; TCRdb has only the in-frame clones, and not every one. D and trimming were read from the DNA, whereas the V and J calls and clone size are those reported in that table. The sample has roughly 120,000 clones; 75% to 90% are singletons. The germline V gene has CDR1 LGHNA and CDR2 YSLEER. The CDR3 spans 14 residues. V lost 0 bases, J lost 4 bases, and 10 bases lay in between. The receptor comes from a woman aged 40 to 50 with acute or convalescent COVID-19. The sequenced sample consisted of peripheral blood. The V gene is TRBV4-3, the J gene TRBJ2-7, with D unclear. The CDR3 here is CASSQDRLGYEQYF. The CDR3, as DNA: TGCGCCAGCAGCCAAGATCGGCTCGGGTACGAGCAGTACTTC.